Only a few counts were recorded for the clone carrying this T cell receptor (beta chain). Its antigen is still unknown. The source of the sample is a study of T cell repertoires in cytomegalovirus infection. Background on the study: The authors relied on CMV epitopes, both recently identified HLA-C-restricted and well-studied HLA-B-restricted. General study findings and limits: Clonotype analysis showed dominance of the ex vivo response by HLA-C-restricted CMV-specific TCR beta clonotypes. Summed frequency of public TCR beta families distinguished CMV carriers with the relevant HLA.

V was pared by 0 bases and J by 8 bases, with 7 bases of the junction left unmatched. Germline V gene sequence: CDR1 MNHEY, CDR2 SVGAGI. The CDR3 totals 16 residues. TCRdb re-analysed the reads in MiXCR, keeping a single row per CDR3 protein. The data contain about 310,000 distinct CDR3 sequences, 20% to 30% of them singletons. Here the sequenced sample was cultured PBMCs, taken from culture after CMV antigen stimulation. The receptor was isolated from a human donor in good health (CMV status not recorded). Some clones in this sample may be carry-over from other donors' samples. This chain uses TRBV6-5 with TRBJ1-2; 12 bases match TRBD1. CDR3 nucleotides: TGTGCCAGCAGTTACTCAGGGACAGGGGGCGCTTGGGGCTACACCTTC. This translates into CASSYSGTGGAWGYTF.